This T cell receptor beta chain is from a study of T cell responses to AZD1222 COVID-19 vaccine (dated by TCRdb to about 2021). About the investigation overall: AZD1222 recipients with second doses at about 4 weeks or about 12 weeks were pooled, because spike-specific TCR depth and breadth did not differ between schedules. TCR sequencing covered 230 or so trial participants: approximately 200 given two doses of AZD1222 and about 26 given two doses of MenACWY control vaccine. Enrollment into the trials was organized by age into subgroups of 18-55, 56-69 and 70-plus years, and those subgroups contained roughly 140, 27 and 60 TCR-sequenced participants, respectively. The paper as a whole reports these results and caveats: After two AZD1222 doses, both the breadth and the depth of spike-specific TCRs were significantly higher than at day 0 and than in MenACWY recipients. Because no day 14 peak-response samples were available, repertoires were characterized only after the peak T cell response. Only five to seven AZD1222 recipients were SARS-CoV-2 seropositive at baseline, limiting conclusions about previously exposed vaccinees. Epitopes outside the regions mutated in the B.1.351 and B.1.1.7 variants were reportedly recognized by nearly half of the unique spike-specific TCRs. In the small 56-69-year group, the increase in depth fell short of significance, most likely because of low power. Most participants were white British and females outnumbered males, and the authors suggested that clonal diversity may have been underestimated. Vaccine-associated CD4 TCRs spanned the whole spike protein, with dominant responses in regions 160-218 and 743-854.

As concerns this clone: There is no known antigen for this receptor. There are no base qualities to consult, and no much larger clone falls within one base.

Sample time point, as interpreted from the label and publication: baseline before first vaccination. Samples from vaccinated people were obtained from the UK trials COV001 and COV002, which included a single-blind randomized controlled phase 2/3 trial of AZD1222 (ChAdOx1 nCoV-19) in healthy adults. Trial participant PBMC samples were collected at day 0 and day 28 after the second dose for TCRbeta chain sequencing. The CDR3 regions of human TCRbeta chains were analyzed by immunosequencing. For the original study's pipeline: TCRs in the repertoires were matched against a reference library of SARS-CoV-2-specific TCRs that had been generated with the MIRA antigen-specificity platform. Breadth was defined as the fraction of unique TCRs that were SARS-CoV-2-associated. Depth was defined as the fraction of total T cells that were SARS-CoV-2-associated. Using the MIRA data, each spike-specific TCR was mapped to the spike region that the TCR reacts to and placed in a CD4 or CD8 class. Log10-transformed breadth and depth values were compared by one-way ANOVA with Sidak's multiple comparisons tests. Drawn from immuneACCESS, this table holds only the in-frame rearrangements with V and J called that TCRdb kept. Clones are partly lost; checked studies trace under half to an unresolved V gene and leave the rest unexplained. V, J and clone size were drawn from that table, and D and trimming were deduced from the DNA. The sample records around 130,000 clones, around 85% of which are singletons. Over 8% of the sample is held by the ten biggest clonotypes.

This specimen consisted of peripheral blood, obtained on day 0 of AZD1222 vaccination. The clonotype was recovered from an adult in good health.

Here the CDR3 is given as CATSDLTSGRVDTQYF. The DNA sequence is as follows: TGTGCCACCAGTGATTTGACTAGCGGGAGGGTAGATACGCAGTATTTT. The chain joins TRBV24-1 to TRBJ2-3; 13 of the junction bases match TRBD2. The CDR3, cysteine through phenylalanine, is 16 amino acids long. CDR3 DNA is the only sequence kept; it has 48 bases, read in frame from the first base. V loses 0 bases at its end and J loses 5 bases; junction bases beyond the gene matches: 1. The germline V gene supplies CDR1 KGHDR and CDR2 SFDVKD.